Sequencing of this TCR beta chain was carried out in a study of blood T cell repertoires in COVID-19. The CDR3 runs to 15 residues. V dropped 2 bases and J dropped 4; count of bases not matched to a gene: 4. Germline assignment: CDR1 MDHEN and CDR2 SYDVKM. Per the original data handling: Amplified reference gene primers provided the basis for estimating nucleated cell counts. The data were produced by immunoSEQ multiplex PCR, yet TCRdb's version contains in-frame clones alone and is incomplete. V and J calls and clone size come straight from that table; D and trimming were deduced from the DNA. The sample lists some 100,000 clones, around nine tenths occurring once.

The chain couples TRBV28 to TRBJ2-1, with 8 bases identical to TRBD2. This clonotype was obtained from a woman between 65 and 79 years old with acute or convalescent COVID-19. Sample: peripheral blood. CDR3 sequence (DNA): TGTGCCAGCAGTTTAGGACTAGCCGGTTACAATGAGCAGTTCTTC. Its translation is CASSLGLAGYNEQFF. Drawing the rest from reference TRBV28 and TRBJ2-1, the complete variable domain is DVKVTQSSRYLVKRTGEKVFLECVQDMDHENMFWYRQDPGLGLRLIYFSYDVKMKEKGDIPEGYSVSREKKERFSLILESASTNQTSMYLCASSLGLAGYNEQFFGPGTRLTVL.